Shown below are 4 T cell receptor beta chains from a single sample sequenced in a study of cytomegalovirus exposure and HLA in healthy donors. 13 Jbeta primers and 60 Vbeta primers were used for the PCR. Repertoires were generated with immunoSEQ multiplex PCR, while TCRdb's copy carries only in-frame clones and drops some. This sample's clone table lists around 200,000 clones. The sample consisted of PBMCs. The receptors derive from a woman aged 18-30 years in good health and CMV-seropositive.

The rearrangement uses TRBV19 and TRBJ1-5; tentative D call: TRBD1 (5 bases). Deletions cut 5 bases from V and 11 bases from J, with 19 bases between. The CDR3 covers 14 residues. Germline CDR1 is LNHDA and CDR2 is SQIVND (reference sequence). CDR3 loop: CASSAWGGTITQHF. The CDR3 coding sequence is TGTGCCAGTAGTGCTTGGGGGGGTACCATAACCCAGCATTTT.

V gene TRBV5-5 combines with J gene TRBJ1-1; D possibly corresponds to TRBD1 (5 bases). This CDR3 is built from 15 residues. Trimming stripped 0 bases from V and 5 bases from J, with 14 bases between. The germline gives CDR1 SGHKS, CDR2 YYEKEE (reference sequence). The CDR3 sequence: CASSLGPLKGTEAFF. As DNA, the CDR3 is TGTGCCAGCAGCTTGGGGCCCCTTAAGGGGACTGAAGCTTTCTTT.

The chain employs TRBV4-1 and TRBJ2-1, with 7 bases lining up with TRBD1. The J segment lost 6 bases and the V segment lost 0 bases, leaving 8 bases of the junction unmatched. In germline, CDR1 is MGHRA, CDR2 YSYEKL. The CDR3 extends over 16 amino acids. In DNA form, the CDR3 reads TGCGCCAGCAGCCAAGAGGGGACAGATTACAGCAATGAGCAGTTCTTC. This codes for CASSQEGTDYSNEQFF.

The V and J genes are TRBV9 and TRBJ2-7; TRBD1 matches at 10 bases. The germline CDR1 and CDR2 sequences are SGDLS and YYNGEE. CDR3 length: 15 amino acids. Trimming removed 0 bases from V and 3 bases from J; junction bases left unmatched: 3. The CDR3 region is CASSVGDRGYYEQYF. The CDR3 bases are TGTGCCAGCAGCGTAGGGGACAGGGGCTACTACGAGCAGTACTTC.